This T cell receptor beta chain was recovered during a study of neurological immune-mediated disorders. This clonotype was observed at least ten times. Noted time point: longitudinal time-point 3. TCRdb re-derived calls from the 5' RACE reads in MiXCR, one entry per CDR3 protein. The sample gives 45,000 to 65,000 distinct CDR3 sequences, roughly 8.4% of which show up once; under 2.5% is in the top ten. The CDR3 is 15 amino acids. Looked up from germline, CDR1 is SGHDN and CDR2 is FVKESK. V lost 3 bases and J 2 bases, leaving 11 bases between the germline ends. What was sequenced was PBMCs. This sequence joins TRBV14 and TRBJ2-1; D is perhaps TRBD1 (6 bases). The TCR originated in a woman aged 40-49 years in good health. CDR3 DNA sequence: TGTGCCAGCAGCCACTTGGCAGGGGCCTACAATGAGCAGTTCTTC. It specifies CASSHLAGAYNEQFF.